A single sample is the source of the 5 T cell receptor beta chains below, sequenced in a study of CD8 T cells in Susac syndrome. RNA, at roughly 0.45 to 1 ug, was reverse transcribed with random hexamers. Each CDR3 protein is one row after TCRdb ran MiXCR on the immunoSEQ multiplex PCR reads. The sample lists 150,000 to 200,000 distinct CDR3 sequences, 93% occurring once. The material sequenced was CD4+ T cells from PBMCs. These receptors originate from a human donor in good health.

The chain links TRBV5-1 to TRBJ2-7; 8 bases agree with TRBD1. Looked up from germline, CDR1 is SGHRS and CDR2 is YFSETQ. The V and J ends lost 1 base and 6 bases, in that order; junction bases with no gene match: 6. The length of the CDR3 is 14 residues. The CDR3 DNA is TGCGCCAGCAGCTTGTCGGGACAGGAGGGCGAGCAGTACTTC. Translating gives CASSLSGQEGEQYF. The full variable domain, completed using reference TRBV5-1 and TRBJ2-7, is KAGVTQTPRYLIKTRGQQVTLSCSPISGHRSVSWYQQTPGQGLQFLFEYFSETQRNKGNFPGRFSGRQFSNSRSEMNVSTLELGDSALYLCASSLSGQEGEQYFGPGTRLTVT.

The chain links TRBV14 to TRBJ1-2, with D unresolved. The germline V gene encodes CDR1 SGHDN and CDR2 FVKESK. V lost 4 bases to trimming and J lost 4 bases, with 10 bases between them. This CDR3 is 13 amino acids long. CDR3: CASSLDRTYGYTF. The CDR3 nucleotides are TGTGCCAGCAGCCTTGACCGGACCTATGGCTACACCTTC.

The chain carries TRBV18 and TRBJ2-5; D is possibly TRBD1 or TRBD2 (5 bases each). CDR3 size: 15 residues. With 5 bases removed from V and 3 bases from J, the gap between germline ends came to 16 bases. The germline V gene encodes CDR1 KGHSH and CDR2 LQKENI. In DNA form, the CDR3 reads TGTGCCAGCTCATCTCCGGGACCTATGAAAGAGACCCAGTACTTC. Its protein product is CASSSPGPMKETQYF.

This chain links TRBV18 with TRBJ1-6; TRBD1 might be the D (6 bases). From germline, CDR1 is KGHSH and CDR2 LQKENI. V was shortened by 6 bases and J by 8 bases, with 17 bases between the two germline ends. The CDR3 extends over 15 amino acids. CDR3 DNA: TGTGCCAGCTCGTACAAACAGGGAAGGGATTCACCCCTCCACTTT. As protein: CASSYKQGRDSPLHF. Using reference TRBV18 and TRBJ1-6 for the parts outside the CDR3, the full variable domain is NAGVMQNPRHLVRRRGQEARLRCSPMKGHSHVYWYRQLPEEGLKFMVYLQKENIIDESGMPKERFSAEFPKEGPSILRIQQVVRGDSAAYFCASSYKQGRDSPLHFGNGTRLTVT.

The chain is built from TRBV4-2 and TRBJ1-5; D is ambiguous. The V end was cut by 1 base, the J end by 4 bases, with 8 bases between. Germline assignment: CDR1 LGHNA and CDR2 YNFKEQ. The CDR3 is 14 residues long. CDR3 region: CASSQGFGNQPQHF. The CDR3 region has the DNA TGTGCCAGCAGCCAAGGGTTTGGGAATCAGCCCCAGCATTTT.